This T cell receptor beta chain comes out of a study of blood T cell repertoires in COVID-19. This clone was detected only a few times. TCRdb keeps only in-frame clones here, not all; method: immunoSEQ multiplex PCR. Of approximately 61,000 clones listed, 83% are singletons. Sequenced material: peripheral blood. The sequence came from a man between 50 and 59 years old with COVID-19, enrolled during active disease.

The CDR3 DNA reads TGTGCCAGTAGTATAGGGGGGCGCCGCGGTCAGCCCCAGCATTTT. This gives the protein CASSIGGRRGQPQHF. The rearrangement links TRBV19 to TRBJ1-5, with D maybe TRBD1 (6 bases). This CDR3 has 15 amino acids. The V and J ends lost 1 base and 6 bases respectively, with 13 bases between them. CDR1 LNHDA and CDR2 SQIVND come from the germline V gene (reference sequence).